This note documents a single TCR beta chain sequence. The antigen is undetermined. This sample stems from a study of PD-1 blockade in classical Hodgkin lymphoma. Regarding the study as a whole: Whatever underlies the repertoire differences (possibly disease activity or prior therapy) remains undefined.

Specified time point: cycle 4 day 1 (C4D1), after 6 weeks of nivolumab. Following autologous stem cell transplantation, relapse occurred in every patient, and exposure to brentuximab vedotin varied. The V gene's germline CDR1 is MGHDK and CDR2 SYGVNS. This CDR3 spans 12 amino acids. Trimming removed 7 bases from V and 0 bases from J, with 5 bases in between. TCRdb keeps only in-frame clones here, not all; method: immunoSEQ multiplex PCR. Seen here are approximately 93,000 clones, about 77% observed once, and the top ten hold less than 10%. This chain joins TRBV25-1 and TRBJ2-3; no clear D. The TCR was taken from a human donor with classical Hodgkin lymphoma. The sequencing used peripheral blood mononuclear cells (PBMCs), collected before the fourth cycle of nivolumab. As DNA, the CDR3 is TGTGCCAGCAAGGGTAGCACAGATACGCAGTATTTT. Residues: CASKGSTDTQYF.